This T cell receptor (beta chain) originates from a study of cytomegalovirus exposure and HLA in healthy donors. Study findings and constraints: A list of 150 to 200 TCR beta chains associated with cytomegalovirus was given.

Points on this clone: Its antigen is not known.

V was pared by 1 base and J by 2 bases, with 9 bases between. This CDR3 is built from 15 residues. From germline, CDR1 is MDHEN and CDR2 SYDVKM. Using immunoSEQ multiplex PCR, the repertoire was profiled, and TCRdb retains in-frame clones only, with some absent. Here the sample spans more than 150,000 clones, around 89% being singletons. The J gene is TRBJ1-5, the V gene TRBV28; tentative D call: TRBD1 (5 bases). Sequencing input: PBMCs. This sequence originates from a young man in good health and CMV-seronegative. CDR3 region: CASSLFFRGNQPQHF. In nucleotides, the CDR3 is TGTGCCAGCAGTTTATTTTTCAGGGGCAATCAGCCCCAGCATTTT.